The 30 T cell receptor beta chains below come from one sample, sequenced in a study of T cell repertoires in cytomegalovirus infection. One entry per CDR3 protein, called by TCRdb with MiXCR from the reads. The table has hundreds of thousands of distinct CDR3 sequences, about 11% seen once. Sequences were obtained from PBMCs. These receptors were obtained from a human donor in good health (CMV status not recorded). Some clones in this sample may be carry-over from other donors' samples.

The V and J genes are TRBV15 and TRBJ2-7, with 9 bases fitting TRBD2. Germline loops: CDR1 LNHNV, CDR2 YYDKDF (reference sequence). The CDR3 runs 14 residues. V trimming: 4 bases; J trimming: 5 bases; junction bases outside the gene matches: 6. The CDR3 DNA follows: TGTGCCACCAGCAAGACTAGCGGAATGGACGAGCAGTACTTC. It yields the protein CATSKTSGMDEQYF.

This clonotype has a handful of counts. V usage is TRBV12-3 or TRBV12-4 and J usage is TRBJ2-3; D is uncertain. V shed 6 bases and J shed 1 base, with 11 bases lying between them. The length of the CDR3 is 14 residues. The CDR3, as DNA: TGTGCCAGCAGCCCGGACGGAGGCACAGATACGCAGTATTTT. It specifies CASSPDGGTDTQYF.

This clonotype has a count of ten or more. As DNA, the CDR3 is TGCGCCAGCAGCCAAGATGGCCCAGGTTACTACGAGCAGTACTTC. Translating gives CASSQDGPGYYEQYF. This chain connects TRBV4-1 to TRBJ2-7; no reliable D call. Germline CDR1 and CDR2: MGHRA and YSYEKL. Trimming stripped 0 bases from V and 3 bases from J, with 12 bases between. CDR3 length: 15 residues.

This clonotype was seen once. The V call is TRBV25-1, the J call TRBJ2-3, with 11 nucleotides matching TRBD2. Germline V gene data show CDR1 as MGHDK and CDR2 as SYGVNS. There are 13 residues in the CDR3. The V and J ends lost 8 bases and 4 bases, in that order; junction bases with no gene match: 2. The chain's CDR3 is CASVLAGADTQYF. The CDR3 DNA reads as TGTGCCAGCGTACTAGCGGGAGCAGATACGCAGTATTTT.

J is TRBJ2-3 and V is TRBV20-1; 9 bases fit TRBD2. J gave up 3 bases and V 0 bases, and 13 bases lay outside the gene matches. The CDR3 sequence is 18 residues long. CDR1 is DFQATT, CDR2 SNEGSKA, per germline (reference sequence). The DNA for the CDR3 is TGCAGTGCTAGAGATTCCGGTCTAGCGGGGAGGAATACAGATACGCAGTATTTT. Its translation is CSARDSGLAGRNTDTQYF.

This clonotype was recorded at least ten times. The CDR3 reads CASRLGQFGELFF. CDR3 in DNA: TGTGCCAGCAGACTCGGACAGTTCGGGGAGCTGTTTTTT. V and J are TRBV6-1 and TRBJ2-2, with D possibly TRBD1 on 6 matching bases. Trimming took off 6 bases at V and 7 bases at J, with 12 bases between the two ends. Germline V gives CDR1 MNHNS, CDR2 SASEGT. The CDR3 has 13 residues.

In its sample, this clonotype was seen many times. The chain is built from TRBV5-5 and TRBJ2-7; 11 nucleotides line up with TRBD2. Per the germline V gene, CDR1 is SGHKS and CDR2 is YYEKEE (reference sequence). The V segment lost 3 bases and the J segment 4 bases; nucleotides outside the gene matches: 9. The CDR3 is 16 amino acids. The chain's CDR3 is CASSWGAGTSGYEQYF. The CDR3 bases are TGTGCCAGCAGCTGGGGGGCCGGGACTAGCGGATACGAGCAGTACTTC.

The chain links TRBV7-9 to TRBJ2-7; 7 nucleotides agree with TRBD2. The CDR3 loop spans 14 amino acids. CDR1 is SEHNR, CDR2 FQNEAQ, per germline (reference sequence). The V segment lost 7 bases and the J segment 3 bases; nucleotides outside the gene matches: 9. The CDR3 DNA follows: TGTGCCAGCACCGGAGCCAGGGAGGGCTACGAGCAGTACTTC. Translated: CASTGAREGYEQYF.

The sample holds one count of this clonotype. A clone one base away is much larger, so this may be a read error. This chain joins TRBV14 and TRBJ1-2, with no clear D. Trimming pared 4 bases from V and 4 bases from J, leaving 10 bases between. CDR3 length: 13 amino acids. Germline loops: CDR1 SGHDN, CDR2 FVKESK. CDR3 amino acids: CASSPGIFYGYTF. The CDR3 coding sequence is TGTGCCAGCAGCCCGGGGATCTTCTATGGCTACACCTTC.

The V gene is TRBV2, the J gene TRBJ1-5, with D possibly TRBD1 on 6 matching bases. V lost 5 bases and J lost 7, with 12 bases in between. The CDR3 totals 13 residues. CDR1 and CDR2 from the germline V gene are SNHLY and FYNNEI. CDR3 residues: CASSQQGYQPQHF. The CDR3 DNA reads as TGTGCCAGCAGTCAACAGGGTTACCAGCCCCAGCATTTT.

This clonotype was observed a handful of times. The V gene is TRBV29-1, the J gene TRBJ1-1; 7 positions match TRBD1. The CDR3 sequence is 16 residues long. Germline loops: CDR1 SQVTM, CDR2 ANQGSEA. Germline trimming cut 3 bases from V and 4 bases from J; bases unmatched to any gene: 14. This chain's CDR3 is CSVERQGVGSGTEAFF. In DNA form, the CDR3 reads TGCAGCGTTGAGAGACAGGGTGTAGGGTCGGGCACTGAAGCTTTCTTT.

A few counts support this clonotype. The chain links TRBV28 to TRBJ2-1; 15 positions match TRBD2. Trimming took 2 bases from V and 3 from J; bases not matched to a gene: 8. The CDR3 extends over 19 amino acids. The V gene's germline CDR1 is MDHEN and CDR2 SYDVKM. In DNA, the CDR3 is TGTGCCAGCAGTTTACGGACCCCGGGACTAGCGGGAGGCTACAATGAGCAGTTCTTC. It yields the protein CASSLRTPGLAGGYNEQFF.

This clonotype appeared many times. This chain joins TRBV24-1 and TRBJ2-1; D perhaps matches TRBD2 (7 bases). This CDR3 has 18 amino acids. CDR1 is KGHDR, CDR2 SFDVKD, per germline. Trimming removed 7 bases at V and 2 bases at J, with 23 bases between. The CDR3 bases are TGTGCCACCAGCTCAAACAGATGGGGGCGGGGGACCTACAATGAGCAGTTCTTC. Translating gives CATSSNRWGRGTYNEQFF.

This clonotype has at least ten counts. The gene calls are TRBV11-1 and TRBJ2-7, with 11 bases matching TRBD2. CDR3 length: 16 amino acids. The germline CDR1 and CDR2 sequences are SGHAT and FQDESV (reference sequence). Trimming at V came to 8 bases and at J to 1 base, leaving 10 bases not matched to a gene. The CDR3 DNA reads as TGTGCCAGCCAACCCAAGCTAGCGGGGGGTTCCTACGAGCAGTACTTC. This encodes CASQPKLAGGSYEQYF.

The chain uses TRBV28 and TRBJ2-5; 14 positions match TRBD2. The CDR3 loop spans 17 amino acids. V lost 1 base and J lost 5; bases outside the gene matches: 6. Germline CDR1 and CDR2: MDHEN and SYDVKM. The CDR3 here is CASSLLGTSGSRETQYF. The CDR3 DNA reads as TGTGCCAGCAGTTTATTGGGGACTAGCGGGAGTCGGGAGACCCAGTACTTC.

This clonotype has ten or more counts. The chain couples TRBV7-9 to TRBJ2-7, with a possible D match to TRBD1 (5 bases). The V and J ends lost 1 base and 2 bases respectively, with 12 bases between them. The germline CDR1 and CDR2 sequences are SEHNR and FQNEAQ (reference sequence). The CDR3 contains 15 residues. The CDR3 DNA reads as TGTGCCAGCAGCTTAGGCTCAGGGTGGACCTACGAGCAGTACTTC. Protein: CASSLGSGWTYEQYF.

This clonotype was seen ten or more times. V usage is TRBV7-6 and J usage is TRBJ2-6; the match to TRBD1 covers 8 bases. The germline gives CDR1 SGHVS, CDR2 FNYEAQ. The CDR3 has 18 amino acids. The junction had 6 bases not matched to a gene; V was cut back by 1 base and J by 1 base. The CDR3 sequence is CASSLDRTGWSGANVLTF. As DNA, the CDR3 is TGTGCCAGCAGCTTAGATAGGACAGGGTGGTCTGGGGCCAACGTCCTGACTTTC.

This clonotype was picked up many times. The chain carries TRBV28 and TRBJ2-7, with 9 bases identical to TRBD2. V lost 7 bases and J lost 5; bases outside the gene matches: 15. CDR1 is MDHEN and CDR2 is SYDVKM in the germline V gene. The CDR3 runs to 16 residues. The CDR3: CASIQPGLAGVHEQYF. DNA of the CDR3: TGTGCCAGCATTCAACCTGGGTTAGCGGGAGTTCACGAGCAGTACTTC.

The J gene is TRBJ1-1, the V gene TRBV2; TRBD1 might be the D (5 bases). Germline V gene sequence: CDR1 SNHLY, CDR2 FYNNEI. Trimming took 6 bases from V and 7 from J, leaving 12 bases between them. CDR3 length: 12 residues. The CDR3 DNA sequence: TGTGCCAGCAGGCCGACAGAGAATGAAGCTTTCTTT. It yields the protein CASRPTENEAFF.

This clonotype was counted many times. The V and J genes are TRBV6-5 and TRBJ1-2; D remains ambiguous. V lost 0 bases and J lost 5, with 10 bases in between. The germline V gene has CDR1 MNHEY and CDR2 SVGAGI. This CDR3 contains 14 residues. The CDR3 reads CASSYSVGGYGYTF. CDR3 coding DNA: TGTGCCAGCAGTTACTCAGTAGGCGGGTATGGCTACACCTTC.

This clonotype was seen only a few times. This chain links TRBV29-1 with TRBJ2-2; D not resolved. Per the germline V gene, CDR1 is SQVTM and CDR2 is ANQGSEA. Trimming cost V 4 bases and J 2 bases, with 11 bases left between them. The CDR3 extends over 14 amino acids. Written as DNA, the CDR3 is TGCAGCGTTGGTTTCTACGTAAACACCGGGGAGCTGTTTTTT. This codes for CSVGFYVNTGELFF.

About this clonotype itself: A much larger clone is a single base away; this may be a read error. The chain recombines TRBV20-1 with TRBJ1-4; no reliable D call. Germline assignment: CDR1 DFQATT and CDR2 SNEGSKA (reference sequence). The CDR3 spans 13 residues. This CDR3 reads CSARGRKIEKLLF. CDR3 coding DNA: TGCAGTGCTAGGGGCAGGAAAATTGAAAAACTGCTTTTT.

The chain has TRBV10-3 and TRBJ2-3, with D unclear. Germline V gives CDR1 ENHRY, CDR2 SYGVKD. The CDR3 has 14 residues. Trimming stripped 10 bases from V and 2 bases from J, with 16 bases between. The chain's CDR3 is CATVAGADTDTQYF. The CDR3 region has the DNA TGTGCCACGGTAGCCGGAGCCGACACAGATACGCAGTATTTT.

The rearrangement links TRBV12-3 or TRBV12-4 to TRBJ2-7; TRBD1 is a possible D gene (6 bases). Trimming took 1 base from V and 3 from J, leaving 22 bases between them. CDR3 length equals 18 residues. The CDR3 reads CASSLGRQGPPVFYEQYF. The CDR3 DNA is TGTGCCAGCAGTTTAGGTCGGCAGGGGCCTCCCGTTTTCTACGAGCAGTACTTC.

CDR3 loop: CSARRRLTHQPQHF. The CDR3 DNA follows: TGCAGTGCTAGACGCAGGCTTACACATCAGCCCCAGCATTTT. The chain combines TRBV20-1 with TRBJ1-5, with D hard to call. CDR3 length equals 14 residues. CDR1 and CDR2 from the germline V gene are DFQATT and SNEGSKA (reference sequence). Trimming pared 2 bases from V and 5 bases from J, leaving 13 bases between.

In this sample, this clonotype turned up many times. The V and J genes are TRBV7-8 and TRBJ2-2, with D possibly TRBD2 on 5 matching bases. CDR1 SGHVS and CDR2 FQNEAQ come from the germline V gene. V was trimmed by 1 base and J by 5 bases, leaving 11 bases between them. The CDR3 is made up of 15 amino acids. In DNA form, the CDR3 reads TGTGCCAGCAGCTTAGGGGGAGTGAGGACCGGGGAGCTGTTTTTT. Translating gives CASSLGGVRTGELFF. The full variable domain, rest sourced from reference TRBV7-8 and TRBJ2-2, is GAGVSQSPRYKVAKRGQDVALRCDPISGHVSLFWYQQALGQGPEFLTYFQNEAQLDKSGLPSDRFFAERPEGSVSTLKIQRTQQEDSAVYLCASSLGGVRTGELFFGEGSRLTVL.

This clonotype was found many times. The chain uses TRBV7-9 and TRBJ2-5; TRBD1 is a possible D gene (5 bases). The CDR3 is made up of 14 amino acids. Between the trimmed V and J ends, which lost 5 bases and 4 bases, there was a span of 14 bases. Germline assignment: CDR1 SEHNR and CDR2 FQNEAQ (reference sequence). The CDR3 here is CASSTETVIETQYF. The CDR3 nucleotides are TGTGCCAGCAGCACTGAGACAGTGATAGAGACCCAGTACTTC.

The chain combines TRBV9 with TRBJ2-1; possibly TRBD2 for D (6 bases). CDR3 size: 15 residues. Germline V gene data show CDR1 as SGDLS and CDR2 as YYNGEE. Between the trimmed V and J ends, which lost 0 bases and 4 bases, there was a span of 11 bases. The CDR3 DNA follows: TGTGCCAGCAGCGTAGGGCTAGCGCAATACAATGAGCAGTTCTTC. Its translation is CASSVGLAQYNEQFF.

This clonotype was seen many times. This sequence joins TRBV28 and TRBJ1-5; 7 bases map to TRBD1. CDR1 MDHEN and CDR2 SYDVKM come from the germline V gene. V lost 7 bases, J lost 2 bases, and 2 bases stayed unmatched. The CDR3 totals 13 residues. The CDR3 region is CASNGQGNQPQHF. CDR3 DNA: TGTGCCAGCAATGGACAGGGCAATCAGCCCCAGCATTTT.

CDR3 sequence reads: CSAPSGGWGETQYF. CDR3 bases: TGCAGTGCACCGAGCGGGGGCTGGGGAGAGACCCAGTACTTC. This chain connects TRBV20-1 to TRBJ2-5; 8 nucleotides agree with TRBD2. The V gene's germline CDR1 is DFQATT and CDR2 SNEGSKA (reference sequence). With V trimmed by 6 bases and J by 4 bases, 10 bases remained unmatched. The CDR3 consists of 14 residues.